Listed below are T cell receptor beta chains from one sample, sequenced in a study of shared clonotypes between healthy human individuals. The table came from immunoSEQ multiplex PCR; TCRdb's copy has only in-frame clones and leaves some out. In the table there are 2 million to 2.5 million clones, under 97% of which are singletons. The specimen sequenced was naive CD4+ T cells sorted from blood. The receptor set was obtained from a man aged 18 to 30 in good health. The CDR3 runs from the conserved cysteine through the conserved F or W. Fields, in order: J gene, V gene, D gene, CDR3 protein. A D gene is named only where the DNA matches it firmly.

j_gene: TRBJ1-4
v_gene: TRBV5-6
d_gene: .
CDR3aa: CASSLLQGGNEKLFF

j_gene: TRBJ1-1
v_gene: TRBV19
d_gene: .
CDR3aa: CASRVGGSAEAFF

j_gene: TRBJ2-5
v_gene: TRBV7-9
d_gene: .
CDR3aa: CASSLVPSFPVMGTQYF

j_gene: TRBJ1-4
v_gene: TRBV27
d_gene: .
CDR3aa: CASRQTGLGEKLFF

j_gene: TRBJ2-3
v_gene: TRBV5-1
d_gene: .
CDR3aa: CASSGVVNFSTDTQYF

j_gene: TRBJ2-7
v_gene: TRBV2
d_gene: .
CDR3aa: CASSEALGGSGQYF

j_gene: TRBJ2-7
v_gene: TRBV5-1
d_gene: .
CDR3aa: CASTGAGAQGQYF

j_gene: TRBJ1-1
v_gene: TRBV6-5
d_gene: .
CDR3aa: CASVNTPRNTEAFF

j_gene: TRBJ1-1
v_gene: TRBV18
d_gene: TRBD1
CDR3aa: CASSPNRGPTEAFF

j_gene: TRBJ2-5
v_gene: TRBV30
d_gene: TRBD2
CDR3aa: CAWTGTSGSQQETQYF

j_gene: TRBJ2-7
v_gene: TRBV18
d_gene: TRBD1
CDR3aa: CASSPGTGVYEQYF

j_gene: TRBJ2-5
v_gene: TRBV19
d_gene: TRBD2
CDR3aa: CASSIGTSSEVETQYF

j_gene: TRBJ1-5
v_gene: TRBV28
d_gene: TRBD1
CDR3aa: CASKLPGQGLNQPQHF

j_gene: TRBJ1-2
v_gene: TRBV7-9
d_gene: TRBD1
CDR3aa: CASSPQVGTGNYGYTF

j_gene: TRBJ1-1
v_gene: TRBV12-5
d_gene: TRBD1
CDR3aa: CASGLETGENTEAFF